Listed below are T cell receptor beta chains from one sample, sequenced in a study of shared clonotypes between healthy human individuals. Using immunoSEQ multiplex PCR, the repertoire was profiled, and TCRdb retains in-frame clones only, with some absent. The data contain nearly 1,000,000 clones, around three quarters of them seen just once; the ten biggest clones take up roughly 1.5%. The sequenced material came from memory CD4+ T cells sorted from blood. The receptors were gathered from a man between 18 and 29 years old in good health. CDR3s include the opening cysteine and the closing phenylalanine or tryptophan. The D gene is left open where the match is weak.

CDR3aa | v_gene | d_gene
CASSQVAPANEKLFF | TRBV4-1 | -
CASSLEGAVEKLFF | TRBV7-9 | TRBD1
CATSLLEPGNTIYF | TRBV15 | -
CASSLTRITGELFF | TRBV11-2 | -
CATKDPGPLEQYF | TRBV28 | -
CSVAGGGNQPQHF | TRBV29-1 | -
CASSLDYYRDTQYF | TRBV7-2 | -
CATSNLAGTGGRGYTF | TRBV15 | TRBD1
CASSESGGLLSTDTQYF | TRBV10-2 | -
CASSNPDKGRYGYTF | TRBV5-6 | -
CASNRDSPNYGYTF | TRBV11-2 | TRBD1
CASTAATNEKLFF | TRBV5-1 | -
CARWQDRGSYEQYF | TRBV6-4 | TRBD1